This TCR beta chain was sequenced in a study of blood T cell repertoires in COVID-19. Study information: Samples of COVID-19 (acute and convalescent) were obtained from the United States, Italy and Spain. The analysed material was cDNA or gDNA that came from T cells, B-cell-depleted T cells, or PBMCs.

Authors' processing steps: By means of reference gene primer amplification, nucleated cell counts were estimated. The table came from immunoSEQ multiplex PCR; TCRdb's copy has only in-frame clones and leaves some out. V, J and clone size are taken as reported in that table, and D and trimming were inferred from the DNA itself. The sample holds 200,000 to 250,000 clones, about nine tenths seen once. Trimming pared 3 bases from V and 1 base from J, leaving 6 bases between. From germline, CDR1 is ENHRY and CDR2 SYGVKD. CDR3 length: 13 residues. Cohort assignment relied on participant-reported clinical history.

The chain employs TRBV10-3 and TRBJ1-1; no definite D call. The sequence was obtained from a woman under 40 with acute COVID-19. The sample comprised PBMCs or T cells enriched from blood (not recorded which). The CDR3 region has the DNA TGTGCCATCAGTGAACAGAAGAACACTGAAGCTTTCTTT. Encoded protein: CAISEQKNTEAFF.